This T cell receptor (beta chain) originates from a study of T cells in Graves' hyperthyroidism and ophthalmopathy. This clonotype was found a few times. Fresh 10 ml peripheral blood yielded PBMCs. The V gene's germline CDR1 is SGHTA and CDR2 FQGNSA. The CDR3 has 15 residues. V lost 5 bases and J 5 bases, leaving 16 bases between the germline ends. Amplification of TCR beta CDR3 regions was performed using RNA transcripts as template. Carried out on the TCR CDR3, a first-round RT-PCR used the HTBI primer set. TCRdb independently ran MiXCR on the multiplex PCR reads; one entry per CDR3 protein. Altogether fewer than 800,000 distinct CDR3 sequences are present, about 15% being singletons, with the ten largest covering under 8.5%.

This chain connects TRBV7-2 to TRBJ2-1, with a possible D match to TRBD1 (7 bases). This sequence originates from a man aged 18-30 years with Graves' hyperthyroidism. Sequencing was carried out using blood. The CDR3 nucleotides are TGTGCCAGCAGCCGGAGGAGGGGGCCAGACAATGAGCAGTTCTTC. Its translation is CASSRRRGPDNEQFF.